The 14 T cell receptor beta chains listed next were all sequenced from one sample in a study of blood T cell repertoires in COVID-19. Clones were sequenced by immunoSEQ multiplex PCR, and TCRdb holds only the in-frame ones, with some missing. Of 300,000 to 450,000 clones listed, approximately 89% are singletons. Sequenced input: peripheral blood. The origin of the receptors is a woman aged 55-69 years with COVID-19, enrolled during active disease.

As DNA, the CDR3 is TGTGCCAGTAGTAATCCCGCTAGGGGGCGGGCAGATACGCAGTATTTT. Its protein product is CASSNPARGRADTQYF. V gene TRBV19 combines with J gene TRBJ2-3; 7 nucleotides align to TRBD1. The CDR3 length is 16 residues. CDR1 LNHDA and CDR2 SQIVND come from the germline V gene (reference sequence). Trimming took 4 bases from V and 4 from J; bases not matched to a gene: 11.

The V and J genes are TRBV19 and TRBJ1-5; D gene uncertain. The germline CDR1 and CDR2 sequences are LNHDA and SQIVND (reference sequence). V lost 7 bases and J 6 bases, leaving 10 bases between the germline ends. This CDR3 has 12 amino acids. CDR3: CASIGVGQPQHF. As DNA, the CDR3 is TGTGCCAGTATCGGGGTTGGTCAGCCCCAGCATTTT.

The chain joins TRBV19 to TRBJ1-2; 9 bases match TRBD1. Germline V gene lookup returns CDR1 LNHDA and CDR2 SQIVND (reference sequence). The junction had 7 bases not matched to a gene; V was cut back by 4 bases and J by 7 bases. The CDR3 sequence is 14 residues long. This CDR3 reads CASSTPGQGTGYTF. CDR3 coding DNA: TGTGCCAGTAGTACCCCGGGACAGGGAACTGGCTACACCTTC.

The V call is TRBV27, the J call TRBJ1-2, with D perhaps matching TRBD1 (5 bases). V shed 4 bases and J shed 8 bases, with 14 bases lying between them. Germline V lookup: CDR1 MNHEY, CDR2 SMNVEV (reference sequence). The CDR3 totals 13 residues. The CDR3 DNA reads as TGTGCCAGCAGTTCCGTAGCGGGGACCGGCTACACCTTC. Translating it yields CASSSVAGTGYTF.

On this clone: One junction end does not reproduce the germline sequence, and a read error may be involved. This chain connects TRBV7-7 to TRBJ2-5; weak D call: TRBD2 (5 bases). The CDR3 loop spans 13 amino acids. CDR1 and CDR2 from the germline V gene are SSHAT and FNYEAQ (reference sequence). The CDR3 spells CASSTGGEETQYF. CDR3 DNA: TGTGCTAGCAGCACCGGTGGGGAGGAGACCCAGTACTTC.

This chain joins TRBV6-6 and TRBJ2-1; 9 positions match TRBD2. The ends lost 2 bases at V and 5 bases at J; junction bases unmatched: 7. The germline gives CDR1 MNHNY, CDR2 SVGAGI (reference sequence). The CDR3 runs to 16 residues. The CDR3 DNA sequence: TGTGCCAGCAGTTACGGGTTGGCTAGCGGGGACAATGAGCAGTTCTTC. This gives the protein CASSYGLASGDNEQFF.

V is TRBV6-5 and J is TRBJ2-3; weak D call: TRBD2 (6 bases). V was cut by 7 bases and J by 3 bases, with 14 bases left in between. The CDR3 spans 14 residues. Germline-derived CDR1 and CDR2 are MNHEY and SVGAGI. DNA of the CDR3: TGTGCCAGCAAGGTTGGGGGACTGACAGATACGCAGTATTTT. It encodes CASKVGGLTDTQYF.

This clone was picked up a small number of times. This chain uses TRBV5-1 with TRBJ2-2; TRBD1 is a possible D gene (6 bases). The CDR3 extends over 16 amino acids. In germline, CDR1 is SGHRS, CDR2 YFSETQ. With 4 bases removed from V and 2 bases from J, the gap between germline ends came to 15 bases. This CDR3 reads CASSLQGGVNTGELFF. CDR3 nucleotide sequence: TGCGCCAGCAGCCTACAGGGTGGGGTTAACACCGGGGAGCTGTTTTTT.

This chain uses TRBV18 with TRBJ1-1; tentatively, D is TRBD1 (5 bases). Trimming pared 4 bases from V and 3 bases from J, leaving 12 bases between. The germline V gene has CDR1 KGHSH and CDR2 LQKENI. The CDR3 is 14 residues long. The CDR3: CASSLQGMDTEAFF. Written as DNA, the CDR3 is TGTGCCAGCTCACTTCAGGGAATGGACACTGAAGCTTTCTTT.

This sequence joins TRBV18 and TRBJ1-1; 7 nucleotides agree with TRBD1. Germline lookup yields CDR1 KGHSH and CDR2 LQKENI. V was clipped by 3 bases and J by 1 base; unmatched bases: 2. The CDR3 totals 14 residues. CDR3 nucleotides: TGTGCCAGCTCACCGGGACAGCAGAACACTGAAGCTTTCTTT. This gives the protein CASSPGQQNTEAFF.

This clone has just one count. The rearrangement uses TRBV5-1 and TRBJ2-4; a possible D gene is TRBD2 (6 bases). This CDR3 has 15 amino acids. Trimming left V 0 bases short and J 5 bases short, with 12 bases between. Germline-derived CDR1 and CDR2 are SGHRS and YFSETQ. This CDR3 is CASSLEGGVENIQYF. For the CDR3, the DNA is TGCGCCAGCAGCTTGGAGGGCGGGGTAGAAAACATTCAGTACTTC.

V is TRBV7-2 and J is TRBJ2-5, with D perhaps TRBD1 (6 bases). The V end was cut by 0 bases, the J end by 5 bases, with 19 bases between. The CDR3 is made up of 17 amino acids. In germline, CDR1 is SGHTA, CDR2 FQGNSA. The CDR3 nucleotides are TGTGCCAGCAGCTTAGCGGGGGTGGGGGCCCCTGCTGAGACCCAGTACTTC. It specifies CASSLAGVGAPAETQYF.

The chain recombines TRBV4-1 with TRBJ1-1, with 7 nucleotides matching TRBD1. This CDR3 has 15 amino acids. The germline gives CDR1 MGHRA, CDR2 YSYEKL. Trimming took 2 bases from V and 3 from J; bases not matched to a gene: 6. The CDR3 sequence: CASSQSDRDDTEAFF. For the CDR3, the DNA is TGCGCCAGCAGCCAAAGCGACAGGGATGACACTGAAGCTTTCTTT.

In this sample, this clone turned up once. In DNA, the CDR3 is TGTGCCAGCAGCCAGACAGGGAACTATGGCTACACCTTC. Translating it yields CASSQTGNYGYTF. V is TRBV5-4 and J is TRBJ1-2; 7 nucleotides match TRBD1. With V trimmed by 4 bases and J by 2 bases, 2 bases remained unmatched. Per the germline V gene, CDR1 is SGHNT and CDR2 is YYREEE (reference sequence). This CDR3 comprises 13 residues. The full variable domain, rest sourced from reference TRBV5-4 and TRBJ1-2, is ETGVTQSPTHLIKTRGQQVTLRCSSQSGHNTVSWYQQALGQGPQFIFQYYREEENGRGNFPPRFSGLQFPNYSSELNVNALELDDSALYLCASSQTGNYGYTFGSGTRLTVV.